This note documents a single TCR beta chain sequence. What it binds is unknown. It was healthy bone marrow donors who served as donors. While unrecorded immune exposures were likely, the donors were nominally healthy when sampled. With 4 bases clipped from V and 5 bases from J, the junction kept 9 bases outside the gene matches. Germline values: CDR1 SGDLS, CDR2 YYNGEE. The CDR3 runs 15 residues. Primers included in the PCR were 60 Vbeta and 13 Jbeta primers. Generated by immunoSEQ multiplex PCR, the TCRdb table keeps only in-frame clones and is missing some. The sample holds around 150,000 clones, about 75% seen once. This entry belongs to a study of cytomegalovirus exposure and HLA in healthy donors. Study-wide findings and caveats: The listing of roughly 160 TCR beta chains classed them as cytomegalovirus-associated. Sequencing likely caused a cluster of highly shared sequence variants.

Sequencing was performed on PBMCs. The receptor's source is a woman aged 45-65 years in good health and CMV-seropositive. The V call is TRBV9, the J call TRBJ2-1; 7 bases align to TRBD1. CDR3 in amino acids: CASSPTGTANNEQFF. CDR3 DNA sequence: TGTGCCAGCAGCCCGACAGGGACCGCCAACAATGAGCAGTTCTTC.